The present T cell receptor beta chain was sequenced within a study of cytomegalovirus exposure and HLA in healthy donors (dated by TCRdb to about 2017). Study-wide context: An earlier analysis of 587 of the donors reported about 280 Gb of sequence data and around 120 million unique TCR beta sequences obtained from about 180 million T cells. An early release covering roughly 580 HLA-typed donors comprised 250 to 350 gigabases of sequencing data and around 80 million unique TCR sequences. Of the 398 genotyped donors, approximately 83% fell in the genetic ancestry cluster associated with self-reported Caucasian donors. The study aimed to test whether cataloging public T cell receptors could reveal signatures of past pathogen exposure. The study profiled the T cell repertoires of under 700 subjects by immunosequencing and related them to cytomegalovirus serostatus. Along with the roughly 670-subject first cohort, a separate validation cohort of about 110 different subjects was used. The study combined high-throughput TCR immunosequencing, statistical association of individual TCRs with disease status, and machine learning to predict cytomegalovirus infection status. To study patterns of TCR occurrence, a later analysis re-analyzed previously published TCR beta repertoires from 600 to 750 donors and added high-resolution HLA genotyping. The later analysis used no new phenotypic data to find candidate immune exposures, relying instead on TCR beta sequences and their occurrence across donors. An earlier analysis of roughly 580 of the donors used high-throughput TCR beta sequencing to judge whether each TCR beta V gene segment behaved as functional or pseudogenic. Donor age, sex, ethnicity and CMV serostatus were compiled together with the repertoire data. A later genetic analysis took genome-wide SNP genotypes for about 55% of the 666 donors and used that subset as a discovery cohort. Every discovery cohort repertoire had been produced on one sequencing platform. Both class I and class II loci were covered by HLA typing, at four-digit resolution. The number of typed donors differed by locus: roughly 629-640 for A, B, C, DRB1 and DQB1; 500 to 550 for DQA1; over 600 for DPA1; and roughly 470 for DPB1. Roughly 5 DR-DQ haplotypes were handled as single units for association and clustering because linkage in the cohort was strong. Among over 350 genotyped donors of the cohort, an average of about 240,000 unique TCR beta nucleotide sequences were sequenced per donor, 15% to 20% of them non-productive.

At the junction V is shortened by 5 bases and J by 8 bases; bases outside the gene matches: 3. CDR1 and CDR2, per the germline V gene (reference sequence), are SEHNR and FQNEAQ. Counted from cysteine to phenylalanine, this CDR3 has 13 amino acids. The retained sequence is limited to the CDR3, 39 bases, with the frame set at the first base. The library was built by means of the immunoSEQ multiplex PCR assay. The multiplex PCR relied on a mix of 60 forward primers for TCR Vbeta segments and 13 reverse primers for TCR Jbeta segments. A multiplex PCR assay on genomic DNA amplified the CDR3 region of rearranged TCR beta genes. On the Illumina HiSeq System, the amplified TCR beta libraries were sequenced as 87-base-pair reads. The study's own analysis went as follows. In a later analysis, some 80 million unique TCR beta chains were counted across the roughly 670 repertoires, and approximately 11 million of these chains were shared by at least two donors. Raw reads were error-corrected and collapsed into unique sequences by a nearest-neighbor algorithm in which closely related sequences were merged to remove PCR and sequencing errors. To assign V, D and J gene segments, CDR3 sequences were aligned to IMGT reference sequences. Each retained sequence needed at least a six-nucleotide match to both a V gene segment and a J gene segment. Rearrangements were called productive when the CDR3 lacked stop codons and stayed in frame with V and J; all others were non-productive. CDR3 was defined by IMGT convention, running from the second conserved V-encoded cysteine to the conserved J-encoded phenylalanine. Sequences without an unambiguous match to a single V gene segment were excluded from the earlier analysis of approximately 600 of the donors. An earlier analysis of around 600 of the donors classified V segments as functional when productive rearrangements were above 56.7% and as segregating when the standard deviation between donors was above 5%. A statistical classification framework was developed to diagnose cytomegalovirus status using the catalog of TCR beta chain sequences. In a later analysis, TCR nucleotide sequences were compared against IMGT/GENE-DB human TR gene sequences so that V and J genes could be assigned. In a later analysis, CDR3 sequences and most-parsimonious VDJ recombination scenarios were assigned using the TCRdist pipeline. In a later analysis, each TCR beta chain was defined by its CDR3 amino acid sequence together with its V-gene family, and reads without a unique V-gene family were excluded. To address suspected cross-contamination and a sequencing artifact, a later analysis removed 592 highly shared, low-generation-probability nucleotide sequences. In a later analysis, a clonal expansion index for each public chain was calculated from normalized within-repertoire ranks of inferred template counts. In a later analysis, generation probabilities were computed with a VDJ recombination model fitted to out-of-frame rearrangements, and the resulting probabilities were checked against IGoR. A later analysis scored TCR-TCR, TCR-HLA and TCR-CMV co-occurrence with hypergeometric tests, applying a repertoire-size bias correction to TCR pairs. In a later analysis, false discovery rates were estimated by permuting HLA or CMV assignments 20 times. In a later analysis, co-occurring TCRs were grouped using DBSCAN, with TCRdist sequence similarity added in when clustering inside HLA-allele-positive subsets. Co-occurrence clustering excluded repertoires with fewer than 30,000 or more than 120,000 public chains, plus five with anomalous nucleotide sharing. TCRdb carries this immuneACCESS record with in-frame sequences only. Its versions omit some clonotypes, under half of them owing to an unresolved V gene in the studies checked, with the rest unexplained. Clonal size and the V and J genes are those of that table, whereas D and trimming came from the DNA. This sample lists 65,000 to 95,000 clones; about three quarters were detected once. The top ten constitute 2% to 3% of the sample.

Points on this clone: Its antigen remains undetermined. Base qualities are missing; no much larger clone stands one base away.

In total, approximately 690 healthy bone marrow donors made up the cohort. At the time of sampling, all cohort members were nominally healthy, though unrecorded immune exposures were likely present. The donor was CMV seropositive and belonged to the group of about 290 seropositive cohort members. A peripheral blood sample was provided by each donor, and peripheral blood mononuclear cells were used for TCR beta sequencing. Genomic DNA was extracted from the blood cell samples with the Qiagen DNeasy Blood Extraction Kit. What the research found in general, with its limitations: According to a later analysis, most CMV-associated TCR beta chains appeared to be HLA-restricted, and the HLA associations seemed to be driven largely by CMV exposure. Specific HLA alleles were associated with roughly 17,000 TCR beta sequences at a false discovery rate of 0.05 in a later analysis. The 87-base-pair reads could not distinguish some IMGT-functional V segments, including TRBV6-2 and TRBV6-3, so those segments were excluded. Strong co-occurrence of HLA alleles, especially DR and DQ, made assigning TCR associations to individual alleles difficult. An earlier analysis of approximately 530 of the donors showed that most TCR beta V segments appeared in productive rearrangements either about 87% or about 30% of the time, which broadly matched IMGT annotations. Because HLA typing was unavailable for some donors at each locus, only the typed subset was used in association tests. The classifier was reported to diagnose cytomegalovirus status with high specificity and sensitivity in both the original and validation cohorts. Compared with equally common non-associated chains, HLA-associated TCR beta chains in a later analysis were more clonally expanded and had lower generation probabilities. For the cohort, immune exposure information was limited to CMV serostatus. Roughly uniform sequencing depth across donors was assumed in presence/absence analyses, although this assumption may not hold. In a later genetic analysis, a missense DCLRE1C variant was associated with V-gene and J-gene trimming of TCR beta chains, and the association was replicated in an independent cohort. A few of the identified cytomegalovirus-associated TCR beta chains were confirmed in vitro to be specific for cytomegalovirus antigens. In this cohort, only TCR beta chains were sequenced, and detectable features were limited by the absence of alpha or paired-chain data. While some public TCRs were present in many individuals, most TCR sequences turned up only very rarely across donors. The authors suggested that the approach could potentially be generalized to other disease states and immunological phenotypes. A group of highly shared sequence variants was considered likely to be a technical artifact of the sequencing pipeline. In a later genetic analysis, fewer N-insertions in productive TCRs were reported among donors in an Asian-associated ancestry cluster than the roughly 700-donor mean. In a later analysis, TCR association rates were found to vary across HLA loci, with the most associated TCRs seen for DRB1 alleles and the fewest for HLA-C alleles. Some 15 rarely observed V segments, including chromosome 9 orphons, were excluded from the earlier analysis of a few hundred of the donors because counts were too low. According to a later analysis, parvovirus B19, influenza, CMV and Epstein-Barr virus appeared linked to several top co-occurrence clusters. A further reported finding was that TCR beta sequences accurately predicted the HLA-A and HLA-B alleles for most subjects in the first cohort. A total of roughly 160 TCR beta chains were listed by the study as associated with cytomegalovirus. Correlated functional status among segregating V segments might be attributable to linkage disequilibrium, but an unknown experimental factor could not be ruled out.

Sequenced sample: PBMCs. The rearranged segments are TRBV7-9 and TRBJ1-2, and 12 junctional nucleotides match TRBD1. The origin of this receptor is a male donor in good health and CMV-seropositive. The DNA sequence reads TGTGCCAGCAGCACTGGGACAGGGGGCGGCTACACCTTC. Its protein is CASSTGTGGGYTF.